This TCR beta chain was identified in a study of blood T cell repertoires in COVID-19. Study in general: The origin of the acute and convalescent COVID-19 samples was the United States, Italy and Spain. PBMCs, B-cell-depleted T cells, or T cells were the source of the cDNA or gDNA that made up the material.

This CDR3 is 14 amino acids long. The germline V gene has CDR1 SGHKS and CDR2 YYEKEE (reference sequence). V lost 3 bases, J lost 6 bases, and 8 bases stayed unmatched. In the source study's methods: Reference gene primer amplification gave estimated nucleated cell counts. The repertoire was sequenced with immunoSEQ multiplex PCR; TCRdb's copy has only in-frame clones and lacks some. V, J and clone size derive from that table, while D and trimming were established from the DNA sequence. Of more than 60,000 clones listed, 87% are singletons. Sequenced sample: peripheral blood. The chain employs TRBV5-5 and TRBJ2-7; TRBD2 matches at 8 bases. This clonotype was obtained from a man in his 60s with acute or convalescent COVID-19. The CDR3 DNA is TGTGCCAGCAGCTGGACCCGGGGGGGGGTCGAGCAGTACTTC. As protein: CASSWTRGGVEQYF. The full variable domain, with the rest looked up from reference TRBV5-5 and TRBJ2-7, is DAGVTQSPTHLIKTRGQQVTLRCSPISGHKSVSWYQQVLGQGPQFIFQYYEKEERGRGNFPDRFSARQFPNYSSELNVNALLLGDSALYLCASSWTRGGVEQYFGPGTRLTVT.